These 7 T cell receptor beta chains share one sample of origin, sequenced in a study of early T cells in non-severe SARS-CoV-2 infection. TCRdb passed the 5' RACE reads through MiXCR, listing each CDR3 protein once. The data show approximately 90,000 distinct CDR3 sequences, approximately 12% seen once. Specimen: whole blood, collected at baseline. These receptors were taken from an adult who was a healthcare worker with PCR-confirmed SARS-CoV-2 infection or an uninfected control (not recorded which).

V gene TRBV7-2 combines with J gene TRBJ2-1, with D possibly being TRBD1 or TRBD2 (6 bases each). This CDR3 is built from 16 residues. CDR1 and CDR2 (germline): SGHTA, FQGNSA. Trimming stripped 5 bases from V and 6 bases from J, with 20 bases between. This CDR3 is CASSRGGNFLINEQFF. CDR3 in DNA: TGTGCCAGCAGCCGAGGGGGGAATTTCTTAATCAATGAGCAGTTCTTC.

In this sample, this clonotype turned up many times. The chain recombines TRBV27 with TRBJ2-1, with 7 bases lining up with TRBD1. V lost 2 bases and J lost 6; bases outside the gene matches: 4. The germline gives CDR1 MNHEY, CDR2 SMNVEV (reference sequence). The CDR3 has 14 residues. CDR3: CASSLKSGGNEQFF. In DNA, the CDR3 is TGTGCCAGCAGTTTAAAGTCAGGGGGCAATGAGCAGTTCTTC.

This clonotype occurred a few times. V is TRBV3-1 and J is TRBJ2-1; D might be TRBD1 (6 bases). This CDR3 spans 13 amino acids. Per the germline V gene, CDR1 is LGHDT and CDR2 is YNNKEL (reference sequence). The ends were cut back, 4 bases at V and 8 bases at J, with 12 bases in the middle. As DNA, the CDR3 is TGTGCCAGCAGCCGCCGTGGGGGCGATGAGCAGTTCTTC. Residues: CASSRRGGDEQFF.

This clonotype was seen a few times. The chain employs TRBV3-1 and TRBJ1-1; tentative D call: TRBD1 (5 bases). The ends were cut back, 1 base at V and 2 bases at J, with 8 bases in the middle. This CDR3 spans 14 amino acids. Germline values: CDR1 LGHDT, CDR2 YNNKEL (reference sequence). The CDR3 DNA sequence: TGTGCCAGCAGCCAAGGTCAGGGAAACACTGAAGCTTTCTTT. As protein: CASSQGQGNTEAFF. Supplemented by reference TRBV3-1 and TRBJ1-1, the full variable domain reads DTAVSQTPKYLVTQMGNDKSIKCEQNLGHDTMYWYKQDSKKFLKIMFSYNNKELIINETVPNRFSPKSPDKAHLNLHINSLELGDSAVYFCASSQGQGNTEAFFGQGTRLTVV.

The genes are TRBV19 and TRBJ2-2, with 13 bases lining up with TRBD2. Germline CDR1 and CDR2: LNHDA and SQIVND (reference sequence). The CDR3 extends over 16 amino acids. Unmatched junction bases numbered 6, after V lost 4 bases and J lost 7 bases. The CDR3, as DNA: TGTGCCAGTAGTACGAAATGGACTAGCGGGAGCGGGGAGCTGTTTTTT. Protein sequence: CASSTKWTSGSGELFF. Combining the CDR3 with reference TRBV19 and TRBJ2-2 gives the whole variable domain DGGITQSPKYLFRKEGQNVTLSCEQNLNHDAMYWYRQDPGQGLRLIYYSQIVNDFQKGDIAEGYSVSREKKESFPLTVTSAQKNPTAFYLCASSTKWTSGSGELFFGEGSRLTVL.

This chain joins TRBV7-9 and TRBJ2-7, with TRBD1 identical over 9 bases. Germline V gene sequence: CDR1 SEHNR, CDR2 FQNEAQ (reference sequence). After removal of 5 bases from V and 2 bases from J, the junction contained 10 bases not matched to a gene. This CDR3 region has 16 residues. The CDR3: CASSPSTGQGPYEQYF. CDR3 nucleotide sequence: TGTGCCAGCAGCCCTTCGACCGGACAGGGGCCCTACGAGCAGTACTTC.

This clonotype was detected a few times. The gene calls are TRBV7-6 and TRBJ1-1; TRBD1 matches 8 bases. V lost 5 bases and J lost 8; bases outside the gene matches: 7. This CDR3 has 13 amino acids. Germline CDR1 reads SGHVS; CDR2 reads FNYEAQ. CDR3 sequence (DNA): TGTGCCAGCAGCCTTGGACAGGGTTGGGAAGCTTTCTTT. This sequence encodes CASSLGQGWEAFF.